This T cell receptor beta chain was sequenced for a study of blood T cell repertoires in COVID-19. For the study at large: COVID-19 samples, acute and convalescent, were from the United States, Italy and Spain. In each case, the material was cDNA or gDNA derived from T cells, B-cell-depleted T cells, or PBMCs.

The CDR3 loop spans 13 amino acids. V dropped 5 bases and J dropped 1 base, with 8 bases sitting between them. CDR1 is LNHDA and CDR2 is SQIVND in the germline V gene (reference sequence). This clone was observed once. Data came from immunoSEQ multiplex PCR; TCRdb stores just in-frame clones and leaves some out. The sample has roughly 230,000 clones; roughly 83% are singletons. Sequences were obtained from peripheral blood. The sequence was obtained from a middle-aged man with acute or convalescent COVID-19. The J gene is TRBJ1-2, the V gene TRBV19; D uncertain. CDR3 sequence (DNA): TGTGCCAGTAGTCCGCGGGATAACTATGGCTACACCTTC. Translating gives CASSPRDNYGYTF.